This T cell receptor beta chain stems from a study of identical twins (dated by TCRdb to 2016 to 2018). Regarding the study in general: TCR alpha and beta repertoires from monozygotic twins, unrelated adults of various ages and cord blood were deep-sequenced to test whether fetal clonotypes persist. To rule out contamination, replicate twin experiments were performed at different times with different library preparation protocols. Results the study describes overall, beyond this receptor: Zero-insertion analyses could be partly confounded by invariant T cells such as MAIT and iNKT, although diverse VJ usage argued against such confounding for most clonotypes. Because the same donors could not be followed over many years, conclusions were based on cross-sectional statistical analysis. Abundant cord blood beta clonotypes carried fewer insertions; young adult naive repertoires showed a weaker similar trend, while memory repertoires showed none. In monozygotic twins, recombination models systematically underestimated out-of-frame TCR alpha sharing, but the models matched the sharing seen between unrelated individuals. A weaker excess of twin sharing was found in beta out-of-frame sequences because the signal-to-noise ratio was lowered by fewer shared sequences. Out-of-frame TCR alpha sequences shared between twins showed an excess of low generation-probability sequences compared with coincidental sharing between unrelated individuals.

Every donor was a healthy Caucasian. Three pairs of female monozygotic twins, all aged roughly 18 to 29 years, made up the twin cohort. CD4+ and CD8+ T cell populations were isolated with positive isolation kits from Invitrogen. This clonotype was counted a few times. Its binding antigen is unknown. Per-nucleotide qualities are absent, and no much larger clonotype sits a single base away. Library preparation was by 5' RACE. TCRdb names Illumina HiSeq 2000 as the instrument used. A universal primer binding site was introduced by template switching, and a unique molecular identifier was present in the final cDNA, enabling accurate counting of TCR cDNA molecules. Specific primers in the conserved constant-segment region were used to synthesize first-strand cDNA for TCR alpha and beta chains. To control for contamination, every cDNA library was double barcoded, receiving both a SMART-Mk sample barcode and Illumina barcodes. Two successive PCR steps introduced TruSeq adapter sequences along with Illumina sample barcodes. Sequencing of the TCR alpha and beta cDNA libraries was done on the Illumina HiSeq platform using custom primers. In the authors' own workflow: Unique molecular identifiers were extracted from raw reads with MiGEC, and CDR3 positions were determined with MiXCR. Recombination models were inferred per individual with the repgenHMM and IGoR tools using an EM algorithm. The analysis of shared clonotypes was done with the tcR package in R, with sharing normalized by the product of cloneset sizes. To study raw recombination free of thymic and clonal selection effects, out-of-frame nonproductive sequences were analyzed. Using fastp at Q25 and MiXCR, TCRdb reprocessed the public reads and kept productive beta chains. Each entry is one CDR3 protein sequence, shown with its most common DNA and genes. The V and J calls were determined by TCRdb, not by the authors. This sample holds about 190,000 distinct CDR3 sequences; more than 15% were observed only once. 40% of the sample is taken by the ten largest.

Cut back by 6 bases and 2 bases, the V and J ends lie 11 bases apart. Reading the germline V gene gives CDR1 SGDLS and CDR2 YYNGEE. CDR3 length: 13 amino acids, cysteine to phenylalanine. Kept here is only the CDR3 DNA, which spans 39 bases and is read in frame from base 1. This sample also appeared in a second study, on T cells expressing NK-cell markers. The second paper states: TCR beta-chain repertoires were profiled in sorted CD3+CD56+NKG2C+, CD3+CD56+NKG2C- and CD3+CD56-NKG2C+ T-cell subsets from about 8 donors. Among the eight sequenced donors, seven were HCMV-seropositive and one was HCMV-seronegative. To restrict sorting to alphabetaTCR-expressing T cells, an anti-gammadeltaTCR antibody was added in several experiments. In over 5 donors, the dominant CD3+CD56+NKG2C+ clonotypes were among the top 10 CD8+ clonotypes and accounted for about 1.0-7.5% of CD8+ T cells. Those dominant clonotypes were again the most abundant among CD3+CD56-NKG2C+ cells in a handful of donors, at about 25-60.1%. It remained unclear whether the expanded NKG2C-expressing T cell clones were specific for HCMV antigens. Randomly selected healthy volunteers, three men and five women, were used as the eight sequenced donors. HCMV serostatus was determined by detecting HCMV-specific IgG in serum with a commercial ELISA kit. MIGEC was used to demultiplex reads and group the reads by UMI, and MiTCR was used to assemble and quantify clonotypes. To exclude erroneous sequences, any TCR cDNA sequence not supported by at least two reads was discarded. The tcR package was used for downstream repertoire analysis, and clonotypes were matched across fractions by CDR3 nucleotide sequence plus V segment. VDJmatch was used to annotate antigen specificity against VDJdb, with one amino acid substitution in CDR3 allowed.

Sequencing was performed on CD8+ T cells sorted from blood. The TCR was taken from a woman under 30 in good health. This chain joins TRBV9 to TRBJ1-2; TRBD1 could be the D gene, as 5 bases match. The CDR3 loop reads CASKAGLNYGYTF. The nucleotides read TGTGCCAGCAAAGCAGGGCTAAACTATGGCTACACCTTC.